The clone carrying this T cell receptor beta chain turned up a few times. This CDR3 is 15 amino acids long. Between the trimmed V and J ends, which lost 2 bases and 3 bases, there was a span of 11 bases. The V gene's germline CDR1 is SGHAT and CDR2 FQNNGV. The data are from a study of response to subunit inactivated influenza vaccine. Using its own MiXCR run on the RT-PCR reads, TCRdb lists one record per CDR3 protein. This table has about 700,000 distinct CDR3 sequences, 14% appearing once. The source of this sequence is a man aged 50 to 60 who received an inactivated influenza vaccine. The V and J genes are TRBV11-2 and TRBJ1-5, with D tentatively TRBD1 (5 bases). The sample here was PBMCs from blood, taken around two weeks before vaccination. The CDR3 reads CASSLSTGANQPQHF. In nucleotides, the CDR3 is TGTGCCAGCAGCTTAAGTACAGGCGCCAATCAGCCCCAGCATTTT. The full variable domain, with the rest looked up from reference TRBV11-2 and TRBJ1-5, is EAGVAQSPRYKIIEKRQSVAFWCNPISGHATLYWYQQILGQGPKLLIQFQNNGVVDDSQLPKDRFSAERLKGVDSTLKIQPAKLEDSAVYLCASSLSTGANQPQHFGDGTRLSIL.